This T cell receptor beta chain was captured by sequencing in a study of control samples from healthy donors and cancer patients. TCRdb keeps only in-frame clones here, not all; method: immunoSEQ multiplex PCR. The data hold approximately 60,000 clones, with approximately 90% observed a single time. Germline CDR1 reads MGHRA; CDR2 reads YSYEKL. Trimming took off 1 base at V and 4 bases at J, with 12 bases between the two ends. There are 15 residues in the CDR3. The specimen sequenced was PBMCs. The chain employs TRBV4-1 and TRBJ2-3; D may be TRBD1 or TRBD2 (5 bases each). The TCR was taken from a woman aged 45 to 65 with colorectal cancer. The CDR3 loop reads CASSQGGLAADTQYF. DNA for the CDR3: TGCGCCAGCAGCCAAGGGGGCCTAGCAGCAGATACGCAGTATTTT.